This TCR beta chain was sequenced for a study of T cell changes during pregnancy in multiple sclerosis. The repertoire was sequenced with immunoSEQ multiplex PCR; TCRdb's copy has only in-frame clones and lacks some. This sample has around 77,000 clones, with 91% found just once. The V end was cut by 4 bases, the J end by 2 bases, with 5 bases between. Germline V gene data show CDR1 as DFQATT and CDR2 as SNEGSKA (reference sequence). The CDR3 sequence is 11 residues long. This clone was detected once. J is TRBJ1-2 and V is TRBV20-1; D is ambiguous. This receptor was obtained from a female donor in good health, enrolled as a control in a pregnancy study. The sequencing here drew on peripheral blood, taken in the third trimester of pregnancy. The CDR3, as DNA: TGCAGTGCTACATCCAACTATGGCTACACCTTC. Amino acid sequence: CSATSNYGYTF.